Presented here are 11 T cell receptor beta chains from one specimen sequenced in a study of T cell responses to AZD1222 COVID-19 vaccine. TCRdb's table, derived via immunoSEQ multiplex PCR, lists solely in-frame clones and lacks some. Among 150,000 to 200,000 clones listed, 85% to 95% were seen once. The sample in question was peripheral blood, obtained on day 0 of AZD1222 vaccination. Receptors were obtained from an adult in good health.

The genes are TRBV3-1 (or the pseudogene TRBV3-2) and TRBJ1-5; no firm D call. The CDR3 is 15 residues long. CDR1 is LGHDT and CDR2 is YNNKEL in the germline V gene (reference sequence). V was cut by 0 bases and J by 7 bases, with 13 bases left in between. This CDR3 reads CASSQDVGLGQPQHF. Written as DNA, the CDR3 is TGTGCCAGCAGCCAAGATGTCGGCCTCGGACAGCCCCAGCATTTT.

Comment on this clone: The same CDR3 also results from other DNA sequences found in this sample. The V call is TRBV3-1 (or the pseudogene TRBV3-2), the J call TRBJ1-2, with D perhaps matching TRBD1 (5 bases). Deletions cut 0 bases from V and 8 bases from J, with 7 bases between. From germline, CDR1 is LGHDT and CDR2 YNNKEL (reference sequence). The CDR3 is 12 residues long. CDR3 region: CASSQDRGGYTF. Here the CDR3 DNA reads TGTGCCAGCAGCCAAGATAGGGGAGGCTACACCTTC.

The chain joins TRBV5-1 to TRBJ2-1, with no clear D. This CDR3 spans 15 amino acids. Per the germline V gene, CDR1 is SGHRS and CDR2 is YFSETQ. V lost 4 bases and J 0 bases, leaving 11 bases between the germline ends. The CDR3 loop reads CASSQAFSSYNEQFF. In DNA form, the CDR3 reads TGCGCCAGCAGCCAGGCTTTTAGCTCCTACAATGAGCAGTTCTTC. Complete variable domain (other parts from reference TRBV5-1 and TRBJ2-1): KAGVTQTPRYLIKTRGQQVTLSCSPISGHRSVSWYQQTPGQGLQFLFEYFSETQRNKGNFPGRFSGRQFSNSRSEMNVSTLELGDSALYLCASSQAFSSYNEQFFGPGTRLTVL.

This clone was seen a few times. The V call is TRBV6-5, the J call TRBJ2-5; D not resolved. V lost 7 bases and J lost 4, with 16 bases in between. In germline, CDR1 is MNHEY, CDR2 SVGAGI. CDR3 length: 14 residues. The CDR3 region is CASIAHGPGETQYF. In nucleotides, the CDR3 is TGTGCCAGCATCGCCCACGGTCCGGGAGAGACCCAGTACTTC.

The chain links TRBV7-6 to TRBJ2-5, with 11 bases fitting TRBD1. V shed 1 base and J 5 bases; nucleotides not matched to a gene: 3. This CDR3 spans 15 amino acids. The germline V gene has CDR1 SGHVS and CDR2 FNYEAQ. The CDR3 region is CASSLGTGGGETQYF. The DNA of the CDR3 is TGTGCCAGCAGCTTAGGGACAGGGGGCGGGGAGACCCAGTACTTC.

This sequence joins TRBV6-5 and TRBJ2-7; no reliable D call. Germline CDR1 MNHEY, CDR2 SVGAGI. The V and J ends lost 0 bases and 0 bases respectively, with 6 bases between them. This CDR3 has 14 residues. The CDR3 reads CASSYSYSSYEQYF. The CDR3 region has the DNA TGTGCCAGCAGTTACTCTTACAGCTCCTACGAGCAGTACTTC.

This chain links TRBV5-1 with TRBJ1-4; TRBD1 agrees at 8 bases. After removal of 4 bases from V and 7 bases from J, the junction contained 3 bases not matched to a gene. The CDR3 sequence is 13 residues long. The germline CDR1 and CDR2 sequences are SGHRS and YFSETQ. The DNA of the CDR3 is TGCGCCAGCAGCAGGACAGGGCTTGAAAAACTGTTTTTT. Translating gives CASSRTGLEKLFF.

The gene calls are TRBV28 and TRBJ2-7; no firm D call. The CDR3 loop spans 13 amino acids. Between the trimmed V and J ends, which lost 2 bases and 3 bases, there was a span of 8 bases. Per germline, CDR1 MDHEN and CDR2 SYDVKM. CDR3 residues: CASSLRTDYEQYF. In nucleotides, the CDR3 is TGTGCCAGCAGTTTAAGGACCGACTACGAGCAGTACTTC.

The CDR3 here is CASSYLKTSGLPYEQYF. CDR3 DNA: TGTGCCAGCAGTTACCTCAAGACTAGCGGGCTCCCCTACGAGCAGTACTTC. The J gene is TRBJ2-7, the V gene TRBV6-2 or TRBV6-3; 10 bases map to TRBD2. The length of the CDR3 is 17 residues. From germline, CDR1 is MNHEY and CDR2 SVGEGT. Trimming cost V 2 bases and J 2 bases; bases outside gene matches: 9.

The gene calls are TRBV6-2 or TRBV6-3 and TRBJ2-2, with D tentatively TRBD2 (6 bases). V gave up 5 bases and J gave up 2 bases, with 12 bases separating them. Germline CDR1 reads MNHEY; CDR2 reads SVGEGT. This CDR3 comprises 15 residues. In nucleotides, the CDR3 is TGTGCCAGCAGTGACACGGGACTCAACACCGGGGAGCTGTTTTTT. Translated: CASSDTGLNTGELFF.

The chain employs TRBV7-8 and TRBJ2-7; D call uncertain. The CDR3 has 15 amino acids. The ends were cut back, 1 base at V and 2 bases at J, with 12 bases in the middle. Germline CDR1 and CDR2: SGHVS and FQNEAQ. CDR3 region: CASSLVKGFTYEQYF. The DNA for the CDR3 is TGTGCCAGCAGCTTAGTCAAGGGATTCACCTACGAGCAGTACTTC.